Listed below are T cell receptor beta chains from one sample, sequenced in a study of blood T cells in healthy people across ages. Each CDR3 protein gets one entry after TCRdb re-called the 5' RACE reads with MiXCR. The sample carries roughly 1,800,000 distinct CDR3 sequences, roughly 52% recorded once. The specimen sequenced was blood. Receptor source: a woman aged 35 to 49 in good health. CDR3s leave out the opening cysteine and the closing phenylalanine or tryptophan. A row's size may be missing; if present it is once, few, many or a size class.

ASRGTGNNYGYT	-	TRBV25-1	TRBJ1-2
ASSLVEGVQF	-	TRBV7-2	TRBJ2-1
ASNSRDSQETQY	-	TRBV2	TRBJ2-5
SASDGYTEAF	-	TRBV20-1	TRBJ1-1
ASSRRAGGLAVTYEQY	-	TRBV7-2	-
SASLQEPNYGYT	-	TRBV20-1	TRBJ1-2
ASSLDQGARPDGYT	-	TRBV7-2	TRBJ1-2
ATSDNYEQY	-	TRBV24-1	TRBJ2-7
ASRPWERGYSYEQY	few	TRBV6-2/TRBV6-3	TRBJ2-7
ASSQGAPRGANYGYT	-	TRBV4-2	TRBJ1-2
ASSLGVATNEKLF	-	TRBV12-3/TRBV12-4	TRBJ1-4
SVLLGGLETQY	once	TRBV29-1	TRBJ2-5
ASSPGRRQGLDTQY	many	TRBV7-2	TRBJ2-3
ASRSPWGSDTEAF	-	TRBV28	TRBJ1-1
ATSGTGGALTGTGELF	-	TRBV15	TRBJ2-2